This T cell receptor beta chain was sequenced in a study of blood T cell repertoires in COVID-19. The overall study: PBMCs, B-cell-depleted T cells, or T cells were the source of the cDNA or gDNA that made up the material.

The assay was immunoSEQ multiplex PCR, and TCRdb's table has in-frame clones only and misses some. Seen here are roughly 200,000 clones, roughly four fifths observed once, and the top ten hold 12%. Everyone who took part was roughly 18 to 89 years old, and they came from fewer than 25 US areas. Deletions cut 4 bases from V and 4 bases from J, with 20 bases between. Per germline, CDR1 MDHEN and CDR2 SYDVKM. CDR3 length equals 16 residues. The J gene is TRBJ2-7, the V gene TRBV28, with D possibly matching TRBD2 (7 bases). The TCR sequence derives from a man between 40 and 49 years old who had recovered from COVID-19. Sequenced: PBMCs or T cells enriched from blood (not recorded which). CDR3 DNA: TGTGCCAGCAGTTCAACCCTCAGGGGAGGGGGGTACGAGCAGTACTTC. Translation gives CASSSTLRGGGYEQYF.